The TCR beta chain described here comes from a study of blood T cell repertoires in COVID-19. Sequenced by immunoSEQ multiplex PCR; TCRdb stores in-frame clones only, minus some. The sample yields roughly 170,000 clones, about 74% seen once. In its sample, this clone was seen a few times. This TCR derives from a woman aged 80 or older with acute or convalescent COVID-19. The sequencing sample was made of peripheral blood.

CDR3 loop: CASSLALGGLNTEAFF. CDR3 bases: TGTGCCAGCAGCTTGGCTTTAGGGGGATTGAACACTGAAGCTTTCTTT. The chain links TRBV5-6 to TRBJ1-1; weak D call: TRBD1 (6 bases). Germline values: CDR1 SGHDT, CDR2 YYEEEE. Deletions cut 0 bases from V and 0 bases from J, with 12 bases between. This CDR3 contains 16 residues.